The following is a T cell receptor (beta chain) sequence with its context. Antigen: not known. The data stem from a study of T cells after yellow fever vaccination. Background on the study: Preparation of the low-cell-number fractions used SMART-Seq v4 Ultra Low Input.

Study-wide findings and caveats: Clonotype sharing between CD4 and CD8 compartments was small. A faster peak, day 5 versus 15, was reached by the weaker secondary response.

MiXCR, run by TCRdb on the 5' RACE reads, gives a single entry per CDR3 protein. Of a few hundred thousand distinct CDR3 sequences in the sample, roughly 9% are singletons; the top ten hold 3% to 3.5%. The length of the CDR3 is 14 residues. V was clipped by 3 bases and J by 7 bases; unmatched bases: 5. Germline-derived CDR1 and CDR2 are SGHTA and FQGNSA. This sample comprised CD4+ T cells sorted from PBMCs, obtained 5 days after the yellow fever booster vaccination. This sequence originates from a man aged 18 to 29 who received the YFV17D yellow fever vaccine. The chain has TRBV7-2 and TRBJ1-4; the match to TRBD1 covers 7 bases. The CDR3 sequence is CASSLYQGGEKLFF. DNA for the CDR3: TGTGCCAGCAGCTTGTATCAGGGGGGTGAAAAACTGTTTTTT.